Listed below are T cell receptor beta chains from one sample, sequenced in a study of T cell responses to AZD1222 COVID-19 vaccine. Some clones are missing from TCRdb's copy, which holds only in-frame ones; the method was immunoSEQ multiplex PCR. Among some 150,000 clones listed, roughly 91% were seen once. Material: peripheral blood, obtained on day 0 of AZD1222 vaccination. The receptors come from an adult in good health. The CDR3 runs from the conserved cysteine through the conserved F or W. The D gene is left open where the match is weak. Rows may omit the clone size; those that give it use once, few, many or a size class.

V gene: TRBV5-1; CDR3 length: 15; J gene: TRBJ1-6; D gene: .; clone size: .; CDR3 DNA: TGCGCCAGCAGCTTGACAGGTGAACTTAATTCACCCCTCCACTTT; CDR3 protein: CASSLTGELNSPLHF
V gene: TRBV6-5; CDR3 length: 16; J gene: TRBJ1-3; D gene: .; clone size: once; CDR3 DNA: TGTGCCAGCAGTTACTCGATTCTGCAATCTGGAAACACCATATATTTT; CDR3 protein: CASSYSILQSGNTIYF
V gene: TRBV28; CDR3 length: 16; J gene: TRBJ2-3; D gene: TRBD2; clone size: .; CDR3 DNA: TGTGCCAGCAGTGGAGCTAGCGGGGGGCCCGGGTATACGCAGTATTTT; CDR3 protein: CASSGASGGPGYTQYF
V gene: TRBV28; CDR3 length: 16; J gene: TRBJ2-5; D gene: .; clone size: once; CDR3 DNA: TGTGCCAGCAGTTCCCGGGACATCGACTTCCAAGAGACCCAGTACTTC; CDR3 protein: CASSSRDIDFQETQYF
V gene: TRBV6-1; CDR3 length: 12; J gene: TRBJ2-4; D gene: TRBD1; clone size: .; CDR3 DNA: TGTGCCAGCAGTGAGACAGGGGACATTCAGTACTTC; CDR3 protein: CASSETGDIQYF
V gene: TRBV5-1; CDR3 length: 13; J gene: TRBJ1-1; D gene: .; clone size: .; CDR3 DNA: TGCGCCAGCAGCAAGCGACAGGACACTGAAGCTTTCTTT; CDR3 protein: CASSKRQDTEAFF
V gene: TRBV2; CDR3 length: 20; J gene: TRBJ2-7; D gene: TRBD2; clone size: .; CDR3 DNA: TGTGCCAGCAGCCTGCCCAGGGATCGACTAGCGGGAGGGAGGACCTACGAGCAGTACTTC; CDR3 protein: CASSLPRDRLAGGRTYEQYF
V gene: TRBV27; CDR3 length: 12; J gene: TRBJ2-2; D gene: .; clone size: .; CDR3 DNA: TGTGCCAGCAGTTTCCTCGCCGGGGAGCTGTTTTTT; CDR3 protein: CASSFLAGELFF
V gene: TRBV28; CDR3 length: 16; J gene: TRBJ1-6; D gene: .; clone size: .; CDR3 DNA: TGTGCCAGCAGCCCCCCCTGGGGAGGTGCAGGATCACCCCTCCACTTT; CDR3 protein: CASSPPWGGAGSPLHF
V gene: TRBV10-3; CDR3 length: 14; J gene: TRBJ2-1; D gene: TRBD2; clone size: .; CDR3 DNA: TGTGCCATTACACCGGGACTAGCGGCCAATGAGCAGTTCTTC; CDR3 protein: CAITPGLAANEQFF
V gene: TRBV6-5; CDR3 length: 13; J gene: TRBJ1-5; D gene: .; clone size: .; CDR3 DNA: TGTGCCAGCAGTTATGTCCAGAATCAGCCCCAGCATTTT; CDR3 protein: CASSYVQNQPQHF
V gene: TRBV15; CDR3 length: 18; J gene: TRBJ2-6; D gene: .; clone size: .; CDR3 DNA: TGTGCCACCAGCAGACACCGCTCCAGGGAGTCTGGGGCCAACGTCCTGACTTTC; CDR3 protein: CATSRHRSRESGANVLTF
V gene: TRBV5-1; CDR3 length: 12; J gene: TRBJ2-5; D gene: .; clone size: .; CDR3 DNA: TGCGCCAGCAGCACCTTTCAAGAGACCCAGTACTTC; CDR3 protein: CASSTFQETQYF
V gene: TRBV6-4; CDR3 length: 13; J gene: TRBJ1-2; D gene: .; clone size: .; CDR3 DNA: TGTGCCAGCAGTGACGAGGTTGGCTATGGCTACACCTTC; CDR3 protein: CASSDEVGYGYTF
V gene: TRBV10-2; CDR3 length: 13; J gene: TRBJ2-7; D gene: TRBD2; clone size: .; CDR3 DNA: TGCGCCAGCATGGGAGGGAGGGCCTCCGAGCAGTACTTC; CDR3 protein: CASMGGRASEQYF
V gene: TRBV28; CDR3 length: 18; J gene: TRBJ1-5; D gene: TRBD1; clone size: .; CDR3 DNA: TGTGCCAGCCGAACGAGACAACCTGGGACAGGGAGGAATCAGCCCCAGCATTTT; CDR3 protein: CASRTRQPGTGRNQPQHF
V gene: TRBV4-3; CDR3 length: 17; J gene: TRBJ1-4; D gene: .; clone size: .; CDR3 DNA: TGCGCCAGCAGCCAAGCTGGCAGGACAAATTGGAATGAAAAACTGTTTTTT; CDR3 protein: CASSQAGRTNWNEKLFF
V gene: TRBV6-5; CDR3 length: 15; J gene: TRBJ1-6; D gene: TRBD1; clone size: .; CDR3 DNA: TGTGCCAGCAGCTCTCCCGACAGGGGGAATTCACCCCTCCACTTT; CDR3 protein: CASSSPDRGNSPLHF
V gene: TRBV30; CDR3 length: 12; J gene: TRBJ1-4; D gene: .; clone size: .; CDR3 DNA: TGTGCCTGGAGTGGGGGGCCTGAAAAACTGTTTTTT; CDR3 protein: CAWSGGPEKLFF
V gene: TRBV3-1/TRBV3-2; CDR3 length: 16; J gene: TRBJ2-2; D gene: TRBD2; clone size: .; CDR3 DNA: TGTGCCAGCAGCCAAGCCAGCGGGGGGTCCATCGGGGAGCTGTTTTTT; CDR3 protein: CASSQASGGSIGELFF
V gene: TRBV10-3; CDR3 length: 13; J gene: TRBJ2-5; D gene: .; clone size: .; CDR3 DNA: TGTGCCATCAGTGAGGGGAGTCGGGAGACCCAGTACTTC; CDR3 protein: CAISEGSRETQYF
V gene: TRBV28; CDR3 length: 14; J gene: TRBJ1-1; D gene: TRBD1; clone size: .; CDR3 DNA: TGTGCCAGCAGAGGACAGGGACCGTCGACTGAAGCTTTCTTT; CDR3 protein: CASRGQGPSTEAFF
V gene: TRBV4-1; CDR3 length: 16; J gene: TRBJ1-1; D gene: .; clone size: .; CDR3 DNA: TGCGCCAGCAGCCAAGATCCGCAGGGTAAGAATACTGAAGCTTTCTTT; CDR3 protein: CASSQDPQGKNTEAFF
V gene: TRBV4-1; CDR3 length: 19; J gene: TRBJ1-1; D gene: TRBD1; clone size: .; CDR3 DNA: TGCGCCAGCAGCCAAGATTTTATGGGGACAGGCGTTGGTGGCACTGAAGCTTTCTTT; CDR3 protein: CASSQDFMGTGVGGTEAFF
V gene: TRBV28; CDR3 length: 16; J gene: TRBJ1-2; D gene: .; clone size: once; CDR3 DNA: TGTGCCAGCAGTGTCCAGGGGAAGGGGGGTAAGGATGGCTACACCTTC; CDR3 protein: CASSVQGKGGKDGYTF
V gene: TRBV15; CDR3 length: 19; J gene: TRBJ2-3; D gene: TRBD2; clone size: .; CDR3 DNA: TGTGCCACCAGCAGACAACCTTGGGGTAGCGGGGGGGCCACAGATACGCAGTATTTT; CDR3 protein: CATSRQPWGSGGATDTQYF
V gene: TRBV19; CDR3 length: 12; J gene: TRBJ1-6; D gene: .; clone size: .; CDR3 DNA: TGTGCCAGTAGACTAGGCCATTCACCCCTCCACTTT; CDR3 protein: CASRLGHSPLHF
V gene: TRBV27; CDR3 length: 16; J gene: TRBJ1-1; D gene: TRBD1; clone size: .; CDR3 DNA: TGTGCCAGCAGTTTATATGGGACAGGGGGCGGCACTGAAGCTTTCTTT; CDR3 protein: CASSLYGTGGGTEAFF
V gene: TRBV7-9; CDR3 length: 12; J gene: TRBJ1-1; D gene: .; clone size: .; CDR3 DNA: TGTGCCAGCAGCTTTGATTGGACTGAAGCTTTCTTT; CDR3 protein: CASSFDWTEAFF
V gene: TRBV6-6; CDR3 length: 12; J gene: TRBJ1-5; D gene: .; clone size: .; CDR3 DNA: TGTGCCAGCAGTGCCGGAGATCAGCCCCAGCATTTT; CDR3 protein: CASSAGDQPQHF
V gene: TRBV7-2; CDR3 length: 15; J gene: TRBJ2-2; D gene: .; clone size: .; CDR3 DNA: TGTGCCAGCAGCTTAGCGGGGGCGAACACCGGGGAGCTGTTTTTT; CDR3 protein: CASSLAGANTGELFF
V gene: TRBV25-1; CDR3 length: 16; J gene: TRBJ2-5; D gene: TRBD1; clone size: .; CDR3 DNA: TGTGCCAGCAGGGACGCCGGGACAGGGTCGCGCGAGACCCAGTACTTC; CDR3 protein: CASRDAGTGSRETQYF
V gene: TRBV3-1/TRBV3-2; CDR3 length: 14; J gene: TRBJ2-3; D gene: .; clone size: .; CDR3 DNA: TGTGCCAGCAGCCAACATCCTAGCACAGATACGCAGTATTTT; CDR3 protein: CASSQHPSTDTQYF
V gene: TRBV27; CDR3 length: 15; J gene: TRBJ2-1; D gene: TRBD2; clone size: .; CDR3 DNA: TGTGCCAGCAGTTTCGGGGGGAGCTCCTACAATGAGCAGTTCTTC; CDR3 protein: CASSFGGSSYNEQFF
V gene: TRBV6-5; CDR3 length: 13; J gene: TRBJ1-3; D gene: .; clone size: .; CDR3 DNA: TGTGCCAGCAAGCCAGAAATCGGAAACACCATATATTTT; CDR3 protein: CASKPEIGNTIYF
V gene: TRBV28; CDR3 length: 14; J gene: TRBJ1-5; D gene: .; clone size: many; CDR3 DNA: TGTGCCAGCAGCCTTGGGAGCTACGGACAGCCCCAGCATTTT; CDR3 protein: CASSLGSYGQPQHF
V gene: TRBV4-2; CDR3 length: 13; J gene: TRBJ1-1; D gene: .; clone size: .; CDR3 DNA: TGTGCCAGCAGCCAAGATACCCAGGCTGAAGCTTTCTTT; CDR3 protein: CASSQDTQAEAFF
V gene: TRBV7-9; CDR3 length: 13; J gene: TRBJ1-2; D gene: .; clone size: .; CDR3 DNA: TGTGCCAGCAGCTTAGGCAGAGAGAGTGGCTACACCTTC; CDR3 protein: CASSLGRESGYTF
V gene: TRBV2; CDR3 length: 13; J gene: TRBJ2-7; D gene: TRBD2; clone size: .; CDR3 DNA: TGTGCCAGCAGCGGACTAGCGAACAACGAGCAGTACTTC; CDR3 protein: CASSGLANNEQYF
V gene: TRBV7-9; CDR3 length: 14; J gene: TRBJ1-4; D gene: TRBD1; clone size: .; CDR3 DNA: TGTGCCAGCAGCTTAACAGGGGCTAATGAAAAACTGTTTTTT; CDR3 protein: CASSLTGANEKLFF
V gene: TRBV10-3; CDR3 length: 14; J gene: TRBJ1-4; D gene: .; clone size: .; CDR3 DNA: TGTGCCATCAGGGCGGTGGGAGCTAATGAAAAACTGTTTTTT; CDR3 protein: CAIRAVGANEKLFF
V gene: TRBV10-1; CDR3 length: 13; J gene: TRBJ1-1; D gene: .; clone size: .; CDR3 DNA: TGCGCCAGCAGTTTTAGTGGAGACACTGAAGCTTTCTTT; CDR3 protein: CASSFSGDTEAFF
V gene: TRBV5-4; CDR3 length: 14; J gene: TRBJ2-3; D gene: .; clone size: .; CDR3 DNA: TGTGCCAGCAGCTTAGAAGGGGTCACAGATACGCAGTATTTT; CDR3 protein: CASSLEGVTDTQYF
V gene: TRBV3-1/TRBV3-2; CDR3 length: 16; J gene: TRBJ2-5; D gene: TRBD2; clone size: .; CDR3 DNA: TGTGCCAGCAGCCAAGATCCGGGGGGGAATGGGGAGACCCAGTACTTC; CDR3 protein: CASSQDPGGNGETQYF
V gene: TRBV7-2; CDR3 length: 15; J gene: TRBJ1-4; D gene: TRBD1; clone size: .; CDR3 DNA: TGTGCCAGCAGCTTCGGACAGGGGGCGAATGAAAAACTGTTTTTT; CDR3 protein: CASSFGQGANEKLFF
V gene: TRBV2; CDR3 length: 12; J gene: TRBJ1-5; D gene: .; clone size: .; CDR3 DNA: TGTGCCAGCAGTGAACCCCGGCAGCCCCAGCATTTT; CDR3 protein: CASSEPRQPQHF
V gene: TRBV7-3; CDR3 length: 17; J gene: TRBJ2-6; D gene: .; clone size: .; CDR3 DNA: TGTGCCAGCAGCTTAAGGGCAGGGAACTCTGGGGCCAACGTCCTGACTTTC; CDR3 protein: CASSLRAGNSGANVLTF
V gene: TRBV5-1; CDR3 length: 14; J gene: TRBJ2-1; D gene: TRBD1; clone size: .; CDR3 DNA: TGCGCCAGCACCCCGGGACAGATTAAGAATGAGCAGTTCTTC; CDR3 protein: CASTPGQIKNEQFF
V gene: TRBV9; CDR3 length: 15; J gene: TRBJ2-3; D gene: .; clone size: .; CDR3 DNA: TGTGCCAGCAGCCCTTCACAATTGGGGACAGATACGCAGTATTTT; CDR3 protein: CASSPSQLGTDTQYF
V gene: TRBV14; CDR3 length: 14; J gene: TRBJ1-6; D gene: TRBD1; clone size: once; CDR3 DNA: TGTGCCAGCAGCCAACTCGGACAGGTCAACGGCCTCCACTTT; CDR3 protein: CASSQLGQVNGLHF
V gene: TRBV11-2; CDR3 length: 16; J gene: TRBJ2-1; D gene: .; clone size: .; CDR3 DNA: TGTGCCAGCAGCTTAGAGGGGACTTTGAATTTGGATGAGCAGTTCTTC; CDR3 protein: CASSLEGTLNLDEQFF